One and the same sample provided the 16 T cell receptor beta chains below, sequenced in a study of T cells in Graves' hyperthyroidism and ophthalmopathy. From RNA transcripts, TCR beta CDR3 regions were amplified. First-round RT-PCR of the TCR CDR3 relied on the HTBI primer set. One entry per CDR3 protein results from TCRdb running MiXCR on the multiplex PCR reads. The sample yields 400,000 to 500,000 distinct CDR3 sequences, about 15% seen once. The sequencing sample was made of blood. These receptors all stem from a man between 18 and 35 years old with Graves' ophthalmopathy.

This clonotype was seen only a few times. CDR3 coding DNA: TGTGCCAGCAGTGACAGGGGGCTCGGTGGCTACACCTTC. It yields the protein CASSDRGLGGYTF. The chain employs TRBV6-1 and TRBJ1-2; 8 positions agree with TRBD1. V dropped 3 bases and J dropped 7; count of bases not matched to a gene: 4. From germline, CDR1 is MNHNS and CDR2 SASEGT. CDR3 length: 13 amino acids.

This clonotype has a handful of counts. The genes are TRBV29-1 and TRBJ2-3; 8 bases are a match to TRBD1. Trimming took 6 bases from V and 4 from J; bases not matched to a gene: 12. CDR3 length equals 15 residues. Germline V lookup: CDR1 SQVTM, CDR2 ANQGSEA. CDR3 region: CSVHNRDRPADTQYF. CDR3 coding DNA: TGCAGCGTCCACAACCGGGACAGGCCCGCAGATACGCAGTATTTT.

The rearrangement joins TRBV25-1 to TRBJ2-7; 7 positions match TRBD1. V was clipped by 3 bases and J by 3 bases; unmatched bases: 5. This CDR3 has 14 residues. CDR1 is MGHDK and CDR2 is SYGVNS in the germline V gene. CDR3: CASSDPTGSYEQYF. The CDR3 DNA sequence: TGTGCCAGCAGTGATCCGACAGGGAGCTACGAGCAGTACTTC.

This clonotype was counted many times. The chain combines TRBV5-5 with TRBJ2-3; TRBD1 matches at 8 bases. CDR1 and CDR2 from the germline V gene are SGHKS and YYEKEE (reference sequence). The length of the CDR3 is 16 residues. The J segment lost 1 base and the V segment lost 0 bases, leaving 4 bases of the junction unmatched. The CDR3 coding sequence is TGTGCCAGCAGCTTGGTGACAGGGGCCGGCACAGATACGCAGTATTTT. It specifies CASSLVTGAGTDTQYF.

This clonotype was seen at least ten times. This chain connects TRBV18 to TRBJ1-1; a possible D gene is TRBD1 (6 bases). The V end was cut by 5 bases, the J end by 3 bases, with 16 bases between. The CDR3 is 15 amino acids. Germline loops: CDR1 KGHSH, CDR2 LQKENI. The CDR3 sequence: CASSSRFGQHTEAFF. In DNA form, the CDR3 reads TGTGCCAGCTCATCTCGGTTCGGACAGCACACTGAAGCTTTCTTT. Filled out from reference TRBV18 and TRBJ1-1, the complete variable domain reads NAGVMQNPRHLVRRRGQEARLRCSPMKGHSHVYWYRQLPEEGLKFMVYLQKENIIDESGMPKERFSAEFPKEGPSILRIQQVVRGDSAAYFCASSSRFGQHTEAFFGQGTRLTVV.

This clonotype has only a few counts. The chain couples TRBV10-1 to TRBJ2-3; TRBD2 matches at 7 bases. The CDR3 has 13 residues. V lost 9 bases and J lost 2; bases outside the gene matches: 5. The germline V gene encodes CDR1 WNHNN and CDR2 SYGVQD (reference sequence). CDR3 sequence (DNA): TGCGCCAGTACGGGACTAAACACAGATACGCAGTATTTT. Protein: CASTGLNTDTQYF.

This clonotype was observed many times. V and J are TRBV6-1 and TRBJ2-1, with 9 positions matching TRBD2. J gave up 2 bases and V 5 bases, and 7 bases lay outside the gene matches. The CDR3 sequence is 16 residues long. Germline CDR1 is MNHNS and CDR2 is SASEGT. As DNA, the CDR3 is TGTGCCAGCAGTTACCAATCTAGCGGGACCTACAATGAGCAGTTCTTC. Translated: CASSYQSSGTYNEQFF.

In its sample, this clonotype was seen a few times. This chain connects TRBV2 to TRBJ2-7; D not resolved. The CDR3 extends over 11 amino acids. Germline V gives CDR1 SNHLY, CDR2 FYNNEI. Trimming left V 2 bases short and J 3 bases short, with 2 bases between. The CDR3 nucleotides are TGTGCCAGCAGTGAATTCTACGAGCAGTACTTC. Its protein is CASSEFYEQYF.

The table lists this clonotype with many counts. V gene TRBV12-3 or TRBV12-4 combines with J gene TRBJ1-2; D unresolved. CDR3 length equals 12 residues. V was pared by 8 bases and J by 5 bases, with 12 bases between. The CDR3 nucleotides read TGTGCCAGCGAGGCCGGGGTTTATGGCTACACCTTC. It codes for CASEAGVYGYTF.

The V and J genes are TRBV11-2 and TRBJ2-2; 13 bases match TRBD2. CDR1 is SGHAT, CDR2 FQNNGV, per germline. The CDR3 is made up of 16 amino acids. Losses at the gene ends were 5 bases for V and 3 bases for J; bases not matched to a gene: 3. The chain's CDR3 is CASSGGTSGDTGELFF. DNA of the CDR3: TGTGCCAGCAGCGGAGGGACTAGCGGGGACACCGGGGAGCTGTTTTTT.

This chain uses TRBV12-3 or TRBV12-4 with TRBJ2-5; the match to TRBD1 covers 7 bases. The CDR3 spans 14 residues. The trim removed 4 bases at V and 0 bases at J, leaving 2 bases unmatched. The CDR3 region is CASSSDRNQETQYF. The CDR3, as DNA: TGTGCCAGCAGTTCGGACAGGAACCAAGAGACCCAGTACTTC.

The chain joins TRBV24-1 to TRBJ2-3; D is ambiguous. The V gene's germline CDR1 is KGHDR and CDR2 SFDVKD. The CDR3 spans 14 residues. The V and J ends lost 5 bases and 0 bases respectively, with 8 bases between them. The CDR3 protein is CATSGRWSTDTQYF. DNA of the CDR3: TGTGCCACCAGTGGTAGATGGAGCACAGATACGCAGTATTTT.

The V and J genes are TRBV5-1 and TRBJ2-3; 10 nucleotides match TRBD2. V was clipped by 0 bases and J by 6 bases; unmatched bases: 10. Germline CDR1 and CDR2: SGHRS and YFSETQ. CDR3 length: 17 amino acids. CDR3 sequence reads: CASSLVASGGGGDTQYF. In DNA, the CDR3 is TGCGCCAGCAGCTTGGTGGCCAGCGGGGGGGGCGGGGATACGCAGTATTTT.

This clonotype has ten or more counts. This chain uses TRBV7-9 with TRBJ2-5; D uncertain. Germline CDR1 SEHNR, CDR2 FQNEAQ (reference sequence). The V gene lost 6 bases and the J gene lost 3 bases, with 5 bases spanning the gap. This CDR3 comprises 11 residues. CDR3 protein: CASRLEETQYF. The CDR3 DNA follows: TGTGCCAGCAGATTGGAAGAGACCCAGTACTTC.

The sample holds a few counts of this clonotype. The chain links TRBV6-5 to TRBJ2-1, with D unresolved. This CDR3 comprises 13 residues. Trimming pared 0 bases from V and 9 bases from J, leaving 9 bases between. The germline CDR1 and CDR2 sequences are MNHEY and SVGAGI. CDR3 bases: TGTGCCAGCAGTTACTCGTTGGGCCCTGAGCAGTTCTTC. Its translation: CASSYSLGPEQFF.

This clonotype appeared many times. J is TRBJ2-7 and V is TRBV11-2, with D uncertain. This CDR3 region has 15 residues. V was pared by 1 base and J by 2 bases, with 12 bases between. Germline V gene sequence: CDR1 SGHAT, CDR2 FQNNGV. In DNA form, the CDR3 reads TGTGCCAGCAGCTTAGTTAGGGTATTTCCCTACGAGCAGTACTTC. Protein: CASSLVRVFPYEQYF.